The 16 T cell receptor beta chains below all came from one sample that was sequenced in a study of blood T cell repertoires in COVID-19. The data were produced by immunoSEQ multiplex PCR, yet TCRdb's version contains in-frame clones alone and is incomplete. The data show about 310,000 clones, roughly 85% seen once. The sequenced sample consisted of PBMCs or T cells enriched from blood (not recorded which). These receptors were taken from a woman aged 25-40 years who had been exposed to COVID-19.

This clone was counted only a few times. The chain has TRBV28 and TRBJ1-5; no clear D. The germline V gene encodes CDR1 MDHEN and CDR2 SYDVKM. CDR3 length: 11 residues. V lost 1 base and J 11 bases, leaving 6 bases between the germline ends. CDR3 sequence reads: CASSLSRSQHF. In nucleotides, the CDR3 is TGTGCCAGCAGTTTATCCCGGTCCCAGCATTTT.

V gene TRBV5-4 combines with J gene TRBJ2-3; 10 positions match TRBD1. V lost 4 bases and J lost 5; bases outside the gene matches: 7. The CDR3 spans 15 residues. Germline loops: CDR1 SGHNT, CDR2 YYREEE (reference sequence). CDR3 region: CASSARQGAGDTQYF. The CDR3 nucleotides read TGTGCCAGCAGCGCCCGACAGGGGGCTGGAGATACGCAGTATTTT.

The chain employs TRBV5-8 and TRBJ2-1, with 7 positions matching TRBD2. CDR3 length: 15 residues. V lost 2 bases and J lost 3; bases outside the gene matches: 5. Germline V gives CDR1 SGHTS, CDR2 YDEGEE. This chain's CDR3 is CASSLGLADYNEQFF. CDR3 bases: TGTGCCAGCAGCTTAGGGCTAGCGGACTACAATGAGCAGTTCTTC.

A single count supports this clone. The chain is built from TRBV9 and TRBJ1-3, with 8 bases matching TRBD1. Germline V gene data show CDR1 as SGDLS and CDR2 as YYNGEE. V lost 0 bases and J lost 0; bases outside the gene matches: 2. CDR3 length: 16 residues. The CDR3 sequence is CASSVGTGLSGNTIYF. CDR3 bases: TGTGCCAGCAGCGTAGGGACAGGGCTCTCTGGAAACACCATATATTTT.

The chain is built from TRBV30 and TRBJ1-5; 10 nucleotides align to TRBD1. CDR1 is GTSNPN, CDR2 SVGIG, per germline (reference sequence). Losses at the gene ends were 8 bases for V and 2 bases for J; bases not matched to a gene: 3. The CDR3 is made up of 13 amino acids. CDR3 sequence: CAGDRGGNQPQHF. The CDR3 coding sequence is TGTGCCGGGGACAGGGGAGGCAATCAGCCCCAGCATTTT.

The count of this clone is one. The chain's CDR3 is CASSQDHGAGGSYEQYF. The CDR3 nucleotides are TGTGCCAGCAGCCAAGATCACGGCGCGGGAGGCTCCTACGAGCAGTACTTC. The chain recombines TRBV4-2 with TRBJ2-7; 8 bases fit TRBD2. The CDR3 is 17 amino acids. Germline V lookup: CDR1 LGHNA, CDR2 YNFKEQ. Trimming cost V 0 bases and J 0 bases; bases outside gene matches: 7.

As concerns this clone: Other DNA sequences in this specimen translate into the identical CDR3. V gene TRBV28 combines with J gene TRBJ2-5; TRBD1 matches 9 bases. CDR3 size: 14 residues. Germline V gives CDR1 MDHEN, CDR2 SYDVKM. J lost 5 bases, V lost 6 bases, and 7 bases had no gene match. The CDR3 bases are TGTGCCAGCAGCCCAACAGGGGGCCAGGAGACCCAGTACTTC. This gives the protein CASSPTGGQETQYF.

This chain joins TRBV5-1 and TRBJ2-1; 13 bases match TRBD2. From germline, CDR1 is SGHRS and CDR2 YFSETQ. With 3 bases clipped from V and 4 bases from J, the junction kept 7 bases outside the gene matches. CDR3 length equals 17 residues. CDR3 sequence: CASSSGLAGTNYNEQFF. For the CDR3, the DNA is TGCGCCAGCAGCTCGGGACTAGCGGGGACAAATTACAATGAGCAGTTCTTC.

J is TRBJ1-5 and V is TRBV30; D is unclear. Germline CDR1 and CDR2: GTSNPN and SVGIG (reference sequence). This CDR3 has 15 amino acids. V lost 0 bases and J lost 10, with 19 bases in between. The CDR3 region is CAWSVGLSGGPPQHF. CDR3 bases: TGTGCCTGGAGTGTAGGTTTGTCGGGAGGGCCCCCCCAGCATTTT.

The CDR3 coding sequence is TGCAGCGTTGTAGGGACAGGGTTGAACACTGAAGCTTTCTTT. Its protein is CSVVGTGLNTEAFF. J is TRBJ1-1 and V is TRBV29-1, with 9 positions matching TRBD1. Germline CDR1 and CDR2: SQVTM and ANQGSEA. After removal of 4 bases from V and 0 bases from J, the junction contained 3 bases not matched to a gene. The CDR3 totals 14 residues. The whole variable domain, filled in from reference TRBV29-1 and TRBJ1-1, reads SAVISQKPSRDICQRGTSLTIQCQVDSQVTMMFWYRQQPGQSLTLIATANQGSEATYESGFVIDKFPISRPNLTFSTLTVSNMSPEDSSIYLCSVVGTGLNTEAFFGQGTRLTVV.

The chain joins TRBV7-9 to TRBJ1-2; D is possibly TRBD1 (6 bases). Trimming left V 1 base short and J 13 bases short, with 22 bases between. The V gene's germline CDR1 is SEHNR and CDR2 FQNEAQ (reference sequence). The CDR3 totals 15 residues. CDR3 sequence (DNA): TGTGCCAGCAGCTTAGATCCGACTGACGTACAGGGATGCACCTTC. Its protein product is CASSLDPTDVQGCTF.

This chain connects TRBV3-1 (or the pseudogene TRBV3-2) to TRBJ1-3, with 8 nucleotides matching TRBD1. Germline values: CDR1 LGHDT, CDR2 YNNKEL (reference sequence). J gave up 4 bases and V 4 bases, and 3 bases lay outside the gene matches. This CDR3 has 14 residues. CDR3 bases: TGTGCCAGCAGCCCACGGGACAGGGGAAACACCATATATTTT. It is translated as CASSPRDRGNTIYF.

The gene calls are TRBV5-5 and TRBJ2-3, with 9 bases identical to TRBD2. Germline CDR1 reads SGHKS; CDR2 reads YYEKEE (reference sequence). The CDR3 sequence is 14 residues long. Unmatched junction bases numbered 3, after V lost 7 bases and J lost 0 bases. The CDR3 nucleotides read TGTGCCAGCGGGACTAGCAGGAGCACAGATACGCAGTATTTT. Translation gives CASGTSRSTDTQYF. Full variable domain (missing parts from reference TRBV5-5 and TRBJ2-3): DAGVTQSPTHLIKTRGQQVTLRCSPISGHKSVSWYQQVLGQGPQFIFQYYEKEERGRGNFPDRFSARQFPNYSSELNVNALLLGDSALYLCASGTSRSTDTQYFGPGTRLTVL.

The chain joins TRBV7-9 to TRBJ2-5, with D perhaps matching TRBD1 (5 bases). The V gene's germline CDR1 is SEHNR and CDR2 FQNEAQ (reference sequence). This CDR3 region has 16 residues. V dropped 2 bases and J dropped 1 base, with 14 bases sitting between them. CDR3 coding DNA: TGTGCCAGCAGCTTATCCAGGGCGAACCCCCAAGAGACCCAGTACTTC. It codes for CASSLSRANPQETQYF.

The CDR3 DNA sequence: TGTGCCAGCAGCTACGGAGACAGGGGGCGCCAAGAGACCCAGTACTTC. Translated: CASSYGDRGRQETQYF. V usage is TRBV5-6 and J usage is TRBJ2-5; 10 bases match TRBD1. The germline V gene has CDR1 SGHDT and CDR2 YYEEEE. The CDR3 totals 16 residues. The ends lost 3 bases at V and 1 base at J; junction bases unmatched: 6.

The chain is built from TRBV28 and TRBJ1-2, with TRBD1 matching over 8 bases. CDR1 MDHEN and CDR2 SYDVKM come from the germline V gene. The V gene end was trimmed by 6 bases and the J gene end by 7 bases; junction bases not matched to a gene: 19. This CDR3 comprises 17 residues. CDR3 sequence: CASSAVTGDMTDGGYTF. In DNA, the CDR3 is TGTGCCAGCAGCGCAGTGACAGGGGATATGACTGACGGTGGCTACACCTTC.